A single sample gave rise to the 3 T cell receptor beta chains below, sequenced in a study of spatial heterogeneity in lung cancer. TCRdb re-analysed the 5' RACE reads in MiXCR, keeping a single row per CDR3 protein. The table lists about 47,000 distinct CDR3 sequences, 6.5% to 7.5% of them singletons. Specified time point: blood at routine non-recurrence follow-up after resection. The study sequenced unsorted whole RNA from tumor, nontumor lung or frozen PBMC. Material: PBMCs, obtained at follow-up. The receptors were sampled from a female donor with early-stage non-small cell lung cancer.

This clonotype was observed a handful of times. V gene TRBV6-5 combines with J gene TRBJ2-5; 12 positions match TRBD2. Germline CDR1 MNHEY, CDR2 SVGAGI. J was trimmed by 4 bases and V by 6 bases; bases with no gene match: 6. The length of the CDR3 is 15 residues. CDR3 sequence (DNA): TGTGCCAGCAGACCTCTAGCGGGGGGGCCAGAGACCCAGTACTTC. Translating it yields CASRPLAGGPETQYF.

The rearrangement uses TRBV7-9 and TRBJ1-3; unclear D gene. CDR3 length equals 16 residues. Trimming removed 5 bases at V and 0 bases at J, with 14 bases between. Germline CDR1 SEHNR, CDR2 FQNEAQ (reference sequence). The CDR3 region has the DNA TGTGCCAGCAGCACGACGACGGCTACCTCTGGAAACACCATATATTTT. Its protein product is CASSTTTATSGNTIYF. Variable domain in full (rest from reference TRBV7-9 and TRBJ1-3): DTGVSQNPRHKITKRGQNVTFRCDPISEHNRLYWYRQTLGQGPEFLTYFQNEAQLEKSRLLSDRFSAERPKGSFSTLEIQRTEQGDSAMYLCASSTTTATSGNTIYFGEGSWLTVV.

V usage is TRBV7-3 and J usage is TRBJ2-3; 8 bases line up with TRBD1. Unmatched junction bases numbered 3, after V lost 1 base and J lost 3 bases. CDR1 SGHTA and CDR2 FQGTGA come from the germline V gene. The CDR3 is made up of 15 amino acids. CDR3 residues: CASSLMGQDTDTQYF. The CDR3 coding sequence is TGTGCCAGCAGCTTAATGGGACAGGATACAGATACGCAGTATTTT.